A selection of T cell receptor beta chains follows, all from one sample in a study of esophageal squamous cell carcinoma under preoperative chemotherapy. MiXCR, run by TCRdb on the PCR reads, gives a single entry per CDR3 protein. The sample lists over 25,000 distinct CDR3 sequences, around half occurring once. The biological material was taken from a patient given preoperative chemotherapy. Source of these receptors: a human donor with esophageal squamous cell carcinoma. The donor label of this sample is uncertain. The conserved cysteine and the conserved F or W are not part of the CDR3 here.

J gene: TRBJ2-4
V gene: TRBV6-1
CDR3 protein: ASHKGPGANNMQY

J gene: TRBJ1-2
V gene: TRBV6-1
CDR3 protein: ASSEGTGDGYT

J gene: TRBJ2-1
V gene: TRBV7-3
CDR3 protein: ASSLVQDNQETQF

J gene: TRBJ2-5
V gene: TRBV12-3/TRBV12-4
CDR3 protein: ASSSGSTSGRADEQY

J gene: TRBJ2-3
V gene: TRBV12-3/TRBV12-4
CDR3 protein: ASSFSAGGSYTQY

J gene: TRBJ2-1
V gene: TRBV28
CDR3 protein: ASSSGTSVFETQF

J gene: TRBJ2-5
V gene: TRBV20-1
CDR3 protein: SATRDSSTGETQY

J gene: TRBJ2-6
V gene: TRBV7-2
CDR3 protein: ASSRRSGANVLT

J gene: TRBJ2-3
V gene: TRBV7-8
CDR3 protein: ASSLKIGGDYDTQY

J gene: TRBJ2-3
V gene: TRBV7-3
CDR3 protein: ASSRKLGRGAKNTQY

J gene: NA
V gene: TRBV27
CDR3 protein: GGSGEYTQF

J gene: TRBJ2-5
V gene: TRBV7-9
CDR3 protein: AGSLDREPDTQY

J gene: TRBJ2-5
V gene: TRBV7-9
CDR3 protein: ASSVRQGVQETQY

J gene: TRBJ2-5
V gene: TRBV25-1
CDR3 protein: ASSDSTGREQY

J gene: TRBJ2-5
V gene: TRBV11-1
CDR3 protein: ASSPNPGAFQETQY

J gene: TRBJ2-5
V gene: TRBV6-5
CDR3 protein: ASSYGEATHVLS

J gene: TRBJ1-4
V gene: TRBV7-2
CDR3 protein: ASSWDRTTEKLF

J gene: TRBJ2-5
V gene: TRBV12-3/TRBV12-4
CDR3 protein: ASRPGLAGGGETQY

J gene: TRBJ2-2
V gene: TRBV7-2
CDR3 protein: AIMDRAATGELF

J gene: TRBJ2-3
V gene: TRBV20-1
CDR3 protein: SASQGVNTDTQY

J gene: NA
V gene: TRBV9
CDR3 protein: ASSAGTGVNEQY

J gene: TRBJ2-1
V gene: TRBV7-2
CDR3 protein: ASSLAYTGEQF

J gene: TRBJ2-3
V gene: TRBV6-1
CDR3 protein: ARSGGCHQETQY

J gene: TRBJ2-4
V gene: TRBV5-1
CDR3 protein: ASSLATGWDIQY

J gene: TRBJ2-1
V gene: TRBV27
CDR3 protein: ASSFEAIRQGKYNEQF

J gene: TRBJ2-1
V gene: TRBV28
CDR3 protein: ASSLIASYEQF

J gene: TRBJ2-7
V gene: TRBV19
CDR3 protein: ASSTLGQSYEQY

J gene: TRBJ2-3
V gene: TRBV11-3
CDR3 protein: ASTQGARGGEQF

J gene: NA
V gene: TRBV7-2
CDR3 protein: ASSLLSGGTYNEQY

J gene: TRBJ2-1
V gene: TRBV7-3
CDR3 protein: ASSLLGERGGYNEQF

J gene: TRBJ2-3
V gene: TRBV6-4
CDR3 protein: ASSERDTDTQY

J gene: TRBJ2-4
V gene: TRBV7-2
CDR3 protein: ASSRLAGLRAKNTQY

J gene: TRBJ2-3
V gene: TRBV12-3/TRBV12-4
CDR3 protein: ASSPRQNTDTQY

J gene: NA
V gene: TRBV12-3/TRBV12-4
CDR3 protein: ATASSSLYEQY

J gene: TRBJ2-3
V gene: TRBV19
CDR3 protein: ASSVGLALTDTQY

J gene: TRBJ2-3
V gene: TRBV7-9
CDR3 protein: ARGLGGRSTDTQY